Presented here are 32 T cell receptor beta chains from one specimen sequenced in a study of blood T cell repertoires in COVID-19. TCRdb's table, derived via immunoSEQ multiplex PCR, lists solely in-frame clones and lacks some. The table records over 200,000 clones, 83% of them present only once. Sequencing was performed on peripheral blood. Receptor source: a woman aged 25-40 years with COVID-19, enrolled during active disease.

The chain recombines TRBV9 with TRBJ1-2; tentatively, D is TRBD1 (6 bases). Germline-derived CDR1 and CDR2 are SGDLS and YYNGEE. The CDR3 is 16 residues long. Trimming took 4 bases from V and 8 from J, leaving 24 bases between them. In nucleotides, the CDR3 is TGTGCCAGCAGCTTGCACAGGGAGTGGATAAAGGGCGGCTACACCTTC. This translates into CASSLHREWIKGGYTF.

This clone was seen only a few times. The V call is TRBV5-4, the J call TRBJ2-7; perhaps TRBD1 as D (6 bases). Germline V lookup: CDR1 SGHNT, CDR2 YYREEE (reference sequence). The CDR3 totals 19 residues. Trimming cost V 4 bases and J 0 bases, with 26 bases left between them. CDR3 DNA: TGTGCCAGCAGCCCCTTCCCATGGGGGCTTCAGAAGCCCTCCTACGAGCAGTACTTC. Its protein is CASSPFPWGLQKPSYEQYF.

The chain has TRBV6-6 and TRBJ1-5; 7 positions match TRBD1. Trimming cost V 0 bases and J 6 bases; bases outside gene matches: 5. This CDR3 has 15 residues. Germline-derived CDR1 and CDR2 are MNHNY and SVGAGI (reference sequence). Here the CDR3 reads CASSYSKTGSQPQHF. CDR3 DNA sequence: TGTGCCAGCAGTTACTCGAAGACAGGGTCTCAGCCCCAGCATTTT.

This rearrangement joins TRBV9 to TRBJ2-3; TRBD2 matches at 8 bases. V trimming: 0 bases; J trimming: 2 bases; junction bases outside the gene matches: 5. Germline CDR1 reads SGDLS; CDR2 reads YYNGEE. The length of the CDR3 is 16 residues. The CDR3 loop is CASSVASGGSTDTQYF. The CDR3, as DNA: TGTGCCAGCAGCGTAGCCAGCGGGGGTTCCACAGATACGCAGTATTTT.

This clone occurred a few times. This chain uses TRBV5-4 with TRBJ2-1; 11 nucleotides agree with TRBD2. The CDR3 runs to 16 residues. V was pared by 3 bases and J by 1 base, with 3 bases of the junction left unmatched. CDR1 is SGHNT, CDR2 YYREEE, per germline (reference sequence). In nucleotides, the CDR3 is TGTGCCAGCAGCTCGCCTAGCGGGGGGTCCTACAATGAGCAGTTCTTC. It is translated as CASSSPSGGSYNEQFF.

This clone was detected only a few times. This chain connects TRBV7-9 to TRBJ2-5; D is uncertain. CDR3 length: 14 residues. The V and J ends lost 5 bases and 4 bases respectively, with 14 bases between them. The germline V gene has CDR1 SEHNR and CDR2 FQNEAQ (reference sequence). CDR3 region: CASSATRQAETQYF. The CDR3 nucleotides read TGTGCCAGCAGCGCCACCCGACAAGCAGAGACCCAGTACTTC. The variable domain in full, completed from reference TRBV7-9 and TRBJ2-5, reads DTGVSQNPRHKITKRGQNVTFRCDPISEHNRLYWYRQTLGQGPEFLTYFQNEAQLEKSRLLSDRFSAERPKGSFSTLEIQRTEQGDSAMYLCASSATRQAETQYFGPGTRLLVL.

The rearrangement joins TRBV9 to TRBJ2-7; TRBD1 aligns across 9 bases. This CDR3 has 16 residues. Per the germline V gene, CDR1 is SGDLS and CDR2 is YYNGEE. Unmatched junction bases numbered 6, after V lost 0 bases and J lost 2 bases. The CDR3 region has the DNA TGTGCCAGCAGCGTAGCTGGGACAGGGCTTACCTACGAGCAGTACTTC. Its protein product is CASSVAGTGLTYEQYF.

The V gene is TRBV28, the J gene TRBJ1-3; D possibly corresponds to TRBD1 (6 bases). This CDR3 spans 14 amino acids. Germline CDR1 and CDR2: MDHEN and SYDVKM. V lost 3 bases, J lost 3 bases, and 9 bases lay in between. This CDR3 is CASSLTGFGNTIYF. CDR3 sequence (DNA): TGTGCCAGCAGTTTGACAGGCTTTGGAAACACCATATATTTT.

This clone was detected a few times. The chain is built from TRBV5-1 and TRBJ2-5; no firm D call. The germline V gene encodes CDR1 SGHRS and CDR2 YFSETQ. The CDR3 is made up of 14 amino acids. Deletions cut 1 base from V and 1 base from J, with 8 bases between. The CDR3 sequence: CASSLLSVQETQYF. The CDR3 coding sequence is TGCGCCAGCAGCTTGCTGTCAGTCCAAGAGACCCAGTACTTC.

J is TRBJ2-3 and V is TRBV19; tentative D call: TRBD2 (5 bases). V gave up 4 bases and J gave up 2 bases, with 7 bases separating them. Germline-derived CDR1 and CDR2 are LNHDA and SQIVND (reference sequence). The CDR3 has 13 amino acids. CDR3 nucleotides: TGTGCCAGTAGTACGGGATTCACAGATACGCAGTATTTT. Its translation: CASSTGFTDTQYF. Full variable domain (missing parts from reference TRBV19 and TRBJ2-3): DGGITQSPKYLFRKEGQNVTLSCEQNLNHDAMYWYRQDPGQGLRLIYYSQIVNDFQKGDIAEGYSVSREKKESFPLTVTSAQKNPTAFYLCASSTGFTDTQYFGPGTRLTVL.

The chain combines TRBV30 with TRBJ2-1; perhaps TRBD1 as D (6 bases). Germline CDR1 is GTSNPN and CDR2 is SVGIG (reference sequence). The CDR3 is 13 amino acids. V gave up 3 bases and J gave up 6 bases, with 12 bases separating them. CDR3 amino acids: CAWSLRGGNEQFF. For the CDR3, the DNA is TGTGCCTGGAGCCTCAGGGGCGGCAATGAGCAGTTCTTC.

This clone was recorded only once. The J gene is TRBJ1-2, the V gene TRBV7-9, with a weak D call TRBD1 (5 bases). The V end was cut by 1 base, the J end by 2 bases, with 11 bases between. The germline V gene encodes CDR1 SEHNR and CDR2 FQNEAQ (reference sequence). The CDR3 is made up of 15 amino acids. CDR3 region: CASSLDTGPNYGYTF. Here the CDR3 DNA reads TGTGCCAGCAGCTTAGATACAGGTCCCAACTATGGCTACACCTTC.

The chain combines TRBV4-1 with TRBJ2-4; 8 bases agree with TRBD1. V shed 1 base and J 9 bases; nucleotides not matched to a gene: 5. CDR3 length: 14 residues. In germline, CDR1 is MGHRA, CDR2 YSYEKL. The CDR3 is CASSQVRTGFIQYF. DNA for the CDR3: TGCGCCAGCAGCCAAGTGAGGACAGGGTTCATTCAGTACTTC.

The chain employs TRBV9 and TRBJ2-2, with D possibly being TRBD2 (6 bases). Germline lookup yields CDR1 SGDLS and CDR2 YYNGEE. With 2 bases removed from V and 6 bases from J, the gap between germline ends came to 17 bases. The CDR3 contains 16 residues. CDR3 DNA: TGTGCCAGCAGCGTCGGCCTAGCGCGGGGATCCGGGGAGCTGTTTTTT. This codes for CASSVGLARGSGELFF.

This clone was seen a single time. For the CDR3, the DNA is TGTGCCAGCAGAGACAGGGGGATCTCCTACAATGAGCAGTTCTTC. Protein product: CASRDRGISYNEQFF. The chain has TRBV6-5 and TRBJ2-1, with 9 bases identical to TRBD1. CDR1 and CDR2 (germline): MNHEY, SVGAGI. V was pared by 6 bases and J by 0 bases, with 3 bases of the junction left unmatched. This CDR3 region has 15 residues.

V gene TRBV9 combines with J gene TRBJ1-5; possible D gene TRBD1, 6 bases. Trimming took off 4 bases at V and 8 bases at J, with 16 bases between the two ends. The length of the CDR3 is 14 residues. The germline gives CDR1 SGDLS, CDR2 YYNGEE. The DNA for the CDR3 is TGTGCCAGCAGCCCAGGAACAGGGCCGAAGCCCCAGCATTTT. Amino acid sequence: CASSPGTGPKPQHF. The complete variable domain, with remaining parts taken from reference TRBV9 and TRBJ1-5, reads DSGVTQTPKHLITATGQRVTLRCSPRSGDLSVYWYQQSLDQGLQFLIQYYNGEERAKGNILERFSAQQFPDLHSELNLSSLELGDSALYFCASSPGTGPKPQHFGDGTRLSIL.

This clone showed up just once. The rearrangement uses TRBV11-2 and TRBJ2-7; no clear D. Germline CDR1 and CDR2: SGHAT and FQNNGV. The CDR3 spans 15 residues. V was clipped by 2 bases and J by 3 bases, with 14 bases between them. CDR3 DNA: TGTGCCAGCAGCTTAAGCAGGTACACGGACTACGAGCAGTACTTC. It specifies CASSLSRYTDYEQYF.

This rearrangement joins TRBV15 to TRBJ2-1; 8 bases fit TRBD1. The V gene end was trimmed by 2 bases and the J gene end by 12 bases; junction bases not matched to a gene: 12. Germline values: CDR1 LNHNV, CDR2 YYDKDF (reference sequence). The CDR3 runs to 15 residues. The CDR3 protein is CATSRPGTGPKGQFF. DNA of the CDR3: TGTGCCACCAGCAGACCCGGGACAGGCCCTAAAGGGCAGTTCTTC.

There are a few counts of this clone. V is TRBV5-1 and J is TRBJ1-1, with D possibly matching TRBD1 (5 bases). The CDR3 runs 18 residues. Germline values: CDR1 SGHRS, CDR2 YFSETQ. V was cut by 0 bases and J by 4 bases, with 22 bases left in between. The CDR3 DNA is TGCGCCAGCAGCTTGGCGCCAGGGTTGATTAAAGGTTCCACTGAAGCTTTCTTT. Amino acid sequence: CASSLAPGLIKGSTEAFF.

This clone was seen only once. The chain recombines TRBV5-6 with TRBJ1-1; D ambiguous. V lost 4 bases to trimming and J lost 10 bases, with 17 bases between them. Germline CDR1 is SGHDT and CDR2 is YYEEEE. CDR3 length: 13 residues. CDR3 nucleotide sequence: TGTGCCAGCAGCCAGGTCGTGGCGCCCAGAGCTTTCTTT. Protein sequence: CASSQVVAPRAFF. The variable domain in full, with the rest retrieved from reference TRBV5-6 and TRBJ1-1, is DAGVTQSPTHLIKTRGQQVTLRCSPKSGHDTVSWYQQALGQGPQFIFQYYEEEERQRGNFPDRFSGHQFPNYSSELNVNALLLGDSALYLCASSQVVAPRAFFGQGTRLTVV.

CDR3 coding DNA: TGTGCCAGCAGCTTAGATGGAGTCACTGAAGCTTTCTTT. It yields the protein CASSLDGVTEAFF. This rearrangement joins TRBV7-9 to TRBJ1-1; D uncertain. Germline loops: CDR1 SEHNR, CDR2 FQNEAQ (reference sequence). V was trimmed by 1 base and J by 4 bases, leaving 7 bases between them. The CDR3 totals 13 residues.

This chain joins TRBV2 and TRBJ2-2, with 7 bases lining up with TRBD1. Unmatched junction bases numbered 10, after V lost 5 bases and J lost 4 bases. The CDR3 runs 16 residues. Looked up from germline, CDR1 is SNHLY and CDR2 is FYNNEI. In DNA, the CDR3 is TGTGCCAGCAGTCAGACAGGGACACTTGGCACCGGGGAGCTGTTTTTT. Its protein is CASSQTGTLGTGELFF.

The J gene is TRBJ2-1, the V gene TRBV25-1, with 7 bases matching TRBD2. This CDR3 comprises 14 residues. Germline V gene lookup returns CDR1 MGHDK and CDR2 SYGVNS. Trimming cost V 1 base and J 15 bases; bases outside gene matches: 12. CDR3 coding DNA: TGTGCCAGCAGTGAATTGTCCCCTAGCGGTCCACTGTTCTTC. Its protein is CASSELSPSGPLFF.

This clone was seen just once. The chain links TRBV11-3 to TRBJ2-4; 9 bases align to TRBD1. The CDR3 covers 15 residues. Germline-derived CDR1 and CDR2 are SGHNT and YENEEA. V shed 4 bases and J 4 bases; nucleotides not matched to a gene: 5. The CDR3 DNA is TGTGCCAGCAGCTCGGGACAGGGTGGAAAAAACATTCAGTACTTC. It is translated as CASSSGQGGKNIQYF.

The V and J genes are TRBV2 and TRBJ2-1, with D maybe TRBD2 (5 bases). Trimming stripped 8 bases from V and 15 bases from J, with 20 bases between. Germline V gene lookup returns CDR1 SNHLY and CDR2 FYNNEI. The CDR3 contains 12 residues. CDR3 region: CASWEMGLGPFF. CDR3 nucleotides: TGTGCCAGCTGGGAGATGGGCTTGGGCCCGTTCTTC.

This chain joins TRBV5-1 and TRBJ2-1; 14 nucleotides line up with TRBD2. With V trimmed by 5 bases and J by 8 bases, 6 bases remained unmatched. This CDR3 spans 15 amino acids. CDR1 is SGHRS and CDR2 is YFSETQ in the germline V gene. CDR3 bases: TGCGCCAGCAGTCACGGGACTAGCGGGGGCTATGAGCAGTTCTTC. Protein: CASSHGTSGGYEQFF.

The genes are TRBV3-1 (or the pseudogene TRBV3-2) and TRBJ2-2; TRBD1 might be the D (6 bases). The V end was cut by 4 bases, the J end by 4 bases, with 16 bases between. This CDR3 comprises 16 residues. Per the germline V gene, CDR1 is LGHDT and CDR2 is YNNKEL (reference sequence). The CDR3 spells CASSPGHVAFTGELFF. Here the CDR3 DNA reads TGTGCCAGCAGCCCGGGACATGTGGCCTTCACCGGGGAGCTGTTTTTT.

This clone was seen a handful of times. V usage is TRBV2 and J usage is TRBJ1-6; 8 positions agree with TRBD1. The CDR3 is made up of 15 amino acids. The V gene end was trimmed by 7 bases and the J gene end by 7 bases; junction bases not matched to a gene: 9. Germline loops: CDR1 SNHLY, CDR2 FYNNEI. This CDR3 is CASTTGGPANSPLHF. As DNA, the CDR3 is TGTGCCAGCACAACAGGGGGACCCGCGAATTCACCCCTCCACTTT. Full variable domain (remainder filled in from reference TRBV2 and TRBJ1-6): EPEVTQTPSHQVTQMGQEVILRCVPISNHLYFYWYRQILGQKVEFLVSFYNNEISEKSEIFDDQFSVERPDGSNFTLKIRSTKLEDSAMYFCASTTGGPANSPLHFGNGTRLTVT.

The rearrangement joins TRBV11-2 to TRBJ2-3, with D possibly being TRBD2 (6 bases). V shed 5 bases and J shed 3 bases, with 9 bases lying between them. The length of the CDR3 is 13 residues. Germline-derived CDR1 and CDR2 are SGHAT and FQNNGV. The CDR3 bases are TGTGCCAGCAGCCTACTAGCTACAGATACGCAGTATTTT. It translates to CASSLLATDTQYF.

This rearrangement joins TRBV20-1 to TRBJ2-1, with TRBD2 matching over 8 bases. The CDR3 covers 14 residues. Losses at the gene ends were 3 bases for V and 8 bases for J; bases not matched to a gene: 9. Per the germline V gene, CDR1 is DFQATT and CDR2 is SNEGSKA (reference sequence). In DNA form, the CDR3 reads TGCAGTGCTAGTAGCGGGGCGTATATTTATGAGCAGTTCTTC. This codes for CSASSGAYIYEQFF.

The V and J genes are TRBV9 and TRBJ2-1, with TRBD2 matching 11 bases. CDR3 size: 13 residues. The V and J ends lost 4 bases and 6 bases, in that order; junction bases with no gene match: 0. CDR1 and CDR2 (germline): SGDLS, YYNGEE. In DNA, the CDR3 is TGTGCCAGCAGCCTAGCGGGAGGCAATGAGCAGTTCTTC. Translation: CASSLAGGNEQFF.

The chain is built from TRBV5-6 and TRBJ2-1; 13 bases fit TRBD2. The junction had 5 bases not matched to a gene; V was cut back by 2 bases and J by 9 bases. Per germline, CDR1 SGHDT and CDR2 YYEEEE. This CDR3 has 15 amino acids. CDR3 sequence (DNA): TGTGCCAGCAGCTTTGGGACTAGCGGGGCTGGTGAGCAGTTCTTC. It yields the protein CASSFGTSGAGEQFF.